This T cell receptor (beta chain) was sequenced during a study of cytomegalovirus exposure and HLA in healthy donors. Notes on the study in general: 16,951 TCR beta sequences were associated with HLA alleles at 0.05 false discovery rate in a later analysis. Earlier results showed most TCR beta V segments being productive about 87% or about 30% of the time.

Notes on this clone: Its antigen is not known.

J lost 2 bases, V lost 8 bases, and 5 bases had no gene match. Germline V gene sequence: CDR1 SGDLS, CDR2 YYNGEE. This CDR3 comprises 15 residues. The PCR contained 60 Vbeta and 13 Jbeta primers. Some clones are missing from TCRdb's copy, which holds only in-frame ones; the method was immunoSEQ multiplex PCR. Among some 160,000 clones, over 60% were seen once, and the ten largest hold roughly 2%. Material: PBMCs. This clonotype was obtained from a man in his forties in good health and CMV-seronegative. This rearrangement joins TRBV9 to TRBJ2-1; 12 bases match TRBD2. The CDR3 here is CASSLAGGTYNEQFF. CDR3 in DNA: TGTGCCAGTTCCCTAGCGGGAGGGACCTACAATGAGCAGTTCTTC. Supplemented by reference TRBV9 and TRBJ2-1, the full variable domain reads DSGVTQTPKHLITATGQRVTLRCSPRSGDLSVYWYQQSLDQGLQFLIQYYNGEERAKGNILERFSAQQFPDLHSELNLSSLELGDSALYFCASSLAGGTYNEQFFGPGTRLTVL.